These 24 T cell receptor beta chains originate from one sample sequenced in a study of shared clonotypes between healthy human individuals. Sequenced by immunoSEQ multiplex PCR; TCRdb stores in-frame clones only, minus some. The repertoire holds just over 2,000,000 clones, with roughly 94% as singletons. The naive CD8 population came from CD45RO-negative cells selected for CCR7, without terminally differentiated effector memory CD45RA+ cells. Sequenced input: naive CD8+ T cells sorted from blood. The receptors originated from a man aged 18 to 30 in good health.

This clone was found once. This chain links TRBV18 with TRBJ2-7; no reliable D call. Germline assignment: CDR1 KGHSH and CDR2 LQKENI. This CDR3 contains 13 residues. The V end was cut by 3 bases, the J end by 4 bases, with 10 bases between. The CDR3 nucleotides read TGTGCCAGCTCACCGAAGGATGAGTACGAGCAGTACTTC. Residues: CASSPKDEYEQYF.

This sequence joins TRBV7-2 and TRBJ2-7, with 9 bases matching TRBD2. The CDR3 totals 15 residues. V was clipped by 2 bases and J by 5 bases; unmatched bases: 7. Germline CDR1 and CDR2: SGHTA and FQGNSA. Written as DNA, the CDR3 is TGTGCCAGCAGCTTACTCGCACTAGCGGGCCACGAGCAGTACTTC. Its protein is CASSLLALAGHEQYF. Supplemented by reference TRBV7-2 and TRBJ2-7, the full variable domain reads GAGVSQSPSNKVTEKGKDVELRCDPISGHTALYWYRQSLGQGLEFLIYFQGNSAPDKSGLPSDRFSAERTGGSVSTLTIQRTQQEDSAVYLCASSLLALAGHEQYFGPGTRLTVT.

The CDR3 loop reads CASSTWTGEWGPQHF. The CDR3, as DNA: TGTGCCAGCAGCACCTGGACCGGGGAATGGGGGCCCCAGCATTTT. This chain links TRBV5-8 with TRBJ1-5; the D is unclear. Trimming took 4 bases from V and 9 from J, leaving 20 bases between them. In germline, CDR1 is SGHTS, CDR2 YDEGEE. This CDR3 is built from 15 residues. Full variable domain (missing parts from reference TRBV5-8 and TRBJ1-5): EAGVTQSPTHLIKTRGQQATLRCSPISGHTSVYWYQQALGLGLQFLLWYDEGEERNRGNFPPRFSGRQFPNYSSELNVNALELEDSALYLCASSTWTGEWGPQHFGDGTRLSIL.

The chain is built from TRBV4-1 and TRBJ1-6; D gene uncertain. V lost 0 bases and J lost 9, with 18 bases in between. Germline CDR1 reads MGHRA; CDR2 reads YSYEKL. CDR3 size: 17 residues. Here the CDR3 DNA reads TGCGCCAGCAGCCAAGATTGGGCAGGTGCACTAAGTTCACCCCTCCACTTT. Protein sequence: CASSQDWAGALSSPLHF.

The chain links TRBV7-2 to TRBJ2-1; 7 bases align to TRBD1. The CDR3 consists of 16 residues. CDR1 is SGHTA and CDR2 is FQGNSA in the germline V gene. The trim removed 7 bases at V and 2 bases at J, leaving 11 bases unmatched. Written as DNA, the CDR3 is TGTGCCAGCACCCATTTAGAGACAGGGACCTACAATGAGCAGTTCTTC. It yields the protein CASTHLETGTYNEQFF.

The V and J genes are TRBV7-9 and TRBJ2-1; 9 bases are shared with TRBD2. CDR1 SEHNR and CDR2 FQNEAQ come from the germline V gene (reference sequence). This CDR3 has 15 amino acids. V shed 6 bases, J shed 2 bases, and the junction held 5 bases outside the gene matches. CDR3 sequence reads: CASRNSGGPYNEQFF. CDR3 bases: TGTGCCAGCAGAAATAGCGGGGGTCCCTACAATGAGCAGTTCTTC.

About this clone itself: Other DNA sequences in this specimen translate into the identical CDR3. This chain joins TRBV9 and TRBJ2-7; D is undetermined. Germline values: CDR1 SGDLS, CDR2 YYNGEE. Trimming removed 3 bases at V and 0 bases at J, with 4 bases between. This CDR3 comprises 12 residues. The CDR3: CASSGVSYEQYF. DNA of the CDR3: TGTGCCAGCAGCGGTGTCTCCTACGAGCAGTACTTC. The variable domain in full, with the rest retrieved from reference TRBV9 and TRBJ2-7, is DSGVTQTPKHLITATGQRVTLRCSPRSGDLSVYWYQQSLDQGLQFLIQYYNGEERAKGNILERFSAQQFPDLHSELNLSSLELGDSALYFCASSGVSYEQYFGPGTRLTVT.

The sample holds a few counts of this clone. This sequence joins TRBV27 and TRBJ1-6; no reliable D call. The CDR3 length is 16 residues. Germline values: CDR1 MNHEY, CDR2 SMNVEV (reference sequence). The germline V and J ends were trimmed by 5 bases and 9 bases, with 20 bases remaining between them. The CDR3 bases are TGTGCCAGCAGTCTACAGCCCGAAAGAAGCGGTTCACCCCTCCACTTT. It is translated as CASSLQPERSGSPLHF.

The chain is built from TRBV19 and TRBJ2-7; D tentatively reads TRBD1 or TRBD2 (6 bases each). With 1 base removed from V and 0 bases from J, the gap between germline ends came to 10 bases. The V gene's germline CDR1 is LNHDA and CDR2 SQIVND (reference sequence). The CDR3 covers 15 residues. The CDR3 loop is CASSIVEGGSYEQYF. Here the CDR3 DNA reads TGTGCCAGTAGTATAGTGGAGGGGGGCTCCTACGAGCAGTACTTC.

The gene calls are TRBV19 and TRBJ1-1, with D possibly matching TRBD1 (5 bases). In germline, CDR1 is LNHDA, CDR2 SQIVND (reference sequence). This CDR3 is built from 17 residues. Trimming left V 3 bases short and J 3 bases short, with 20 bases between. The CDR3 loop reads CASSIREGLIGYTEAFF. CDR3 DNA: TGTGCCAGTAGTATCAGAGAGGGACTTATTGGGTACACTGAAGCTTTCTTT.

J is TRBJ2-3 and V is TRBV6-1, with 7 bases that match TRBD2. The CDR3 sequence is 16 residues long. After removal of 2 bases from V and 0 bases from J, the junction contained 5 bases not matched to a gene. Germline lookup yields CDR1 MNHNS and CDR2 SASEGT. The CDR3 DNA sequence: TGTGCCAGCAGTGAATGGGGTAGCGGGAGCACAGATACGCAGTATTTT. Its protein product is CASSEWGSGSTDTQYF.

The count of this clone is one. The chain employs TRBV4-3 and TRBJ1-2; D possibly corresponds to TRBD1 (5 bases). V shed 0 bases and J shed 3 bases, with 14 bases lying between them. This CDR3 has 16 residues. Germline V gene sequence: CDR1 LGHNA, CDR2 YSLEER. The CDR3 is CASSQDGGGVDYGYTF. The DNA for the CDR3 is TGCGCCAGCAGCCAAGATGGCGGGGGAGTTGACTATGGCTACACCTTC.

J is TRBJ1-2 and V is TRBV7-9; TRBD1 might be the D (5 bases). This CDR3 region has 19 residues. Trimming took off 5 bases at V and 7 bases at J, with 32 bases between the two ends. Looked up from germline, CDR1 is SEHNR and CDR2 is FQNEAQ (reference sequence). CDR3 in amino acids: CASSPEVMGVVGGISGYTF. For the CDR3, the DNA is TGTGCCAGCAGCCCCGAAGTAATGGGGGTCGTTGGAGGTATCTCTGGCTACACCTTC. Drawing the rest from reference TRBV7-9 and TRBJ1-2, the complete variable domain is DTGVSQNPRHKITKRGQNVTFRCDPISEHNRLYWYRQTLGQGPEFLTYFQNEAQLEKSRLLSDRFSAERPKGSFSTLEIQRTEQGDSAMYLCASSPEVMGVVGGISGYTFGSGTRLTVV.

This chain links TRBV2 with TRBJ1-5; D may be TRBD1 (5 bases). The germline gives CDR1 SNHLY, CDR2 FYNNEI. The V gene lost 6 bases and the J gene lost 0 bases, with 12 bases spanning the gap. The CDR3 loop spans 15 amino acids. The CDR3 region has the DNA TGTGCCAGCAGCCAGGGTTTCTATAGCAATCAGCCCCAGCATTTT. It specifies CASSQGFYSNQPQHF. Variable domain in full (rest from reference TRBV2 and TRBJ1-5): EPEVTQTPSHQVTQMGQEVILRCVPISNHLYFYWYRQILGQKVEFLVSFYNNEISEKSEIFDDQFSVERPDGSNFTLKIRSTKLEDSAMYFCASSQGFYSNQPQHFGDGTRLSIL.

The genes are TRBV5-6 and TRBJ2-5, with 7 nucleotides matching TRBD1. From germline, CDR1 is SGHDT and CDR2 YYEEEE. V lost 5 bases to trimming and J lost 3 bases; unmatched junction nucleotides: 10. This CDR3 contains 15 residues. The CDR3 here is CASRSVYTGEETQYF. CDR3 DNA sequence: TGTGCCAGCAGATCCGTGTATACAGGGGAAGAGACCCAGTACTTC.

CDR3 in DNA: TGTGCCAGCAGTTCGGACGGCAGAATCGATACGCAGTATTTT. Translating gives CASSSDGRIDTQYF. This rearrangement joins TRBV6-5 to TRBJ2-3; no clear D gene. Trimming removed 4 bases from V and 6 bases from J, with 14 bases in between. Per the germline V gene, CDR1 is MNHEY and CDR2 is SVGAGI. The CDR3 totals 14 residues.

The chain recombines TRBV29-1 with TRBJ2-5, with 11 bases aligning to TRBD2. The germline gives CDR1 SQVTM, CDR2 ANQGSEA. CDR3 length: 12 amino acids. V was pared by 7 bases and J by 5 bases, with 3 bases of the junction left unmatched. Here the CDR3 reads CSGIAGGETQYF. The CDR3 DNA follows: TGCAGCGGAATAGCGGGAGGGGAGACCCAGTACTTC.

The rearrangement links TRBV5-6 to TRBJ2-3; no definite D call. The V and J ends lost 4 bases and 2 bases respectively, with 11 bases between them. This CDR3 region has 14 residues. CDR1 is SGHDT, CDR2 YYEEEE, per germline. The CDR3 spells CASSMTLDTDTQYF. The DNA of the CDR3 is TGTGCCAGCAGCATGACATTGGACACAGATACGCAGTATTTT.

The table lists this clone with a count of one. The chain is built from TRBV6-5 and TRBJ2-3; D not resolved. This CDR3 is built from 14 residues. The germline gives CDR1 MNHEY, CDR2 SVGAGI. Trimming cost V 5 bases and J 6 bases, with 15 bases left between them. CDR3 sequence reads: CASSPEVRADTQYF. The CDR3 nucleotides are TGTGCCAGCAGTCCCGAGGTTAGGGCCGATACGCAGTATTTT.

CDR3 amino acids: CASSLVSGQGSTGELFF. In DNA, the CDR3 is TGTGCCAGCAGCTTAGTTTCGGGACAGGGGTCCACCGGGGAGCTGTTTTTT. The chain has TRBV7-9 and TRBJ2-2; 10 bases align to TRBD1. CDR1 and CDR2 (germline): SEHNR, FQNEAQ (reference sequence). There are 17 residues in the CDR3. Trimming cost V 1 base and J 4 bases; bases outside gene matches: 6.

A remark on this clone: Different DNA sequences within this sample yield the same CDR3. The DNA of the CDR3 is TGTGCCAGCAGTTTAGATGGGACCTACGAGCAGTACTTC. Its protein is CASSLDGTYEQYF. J is TRBJ2-7 and V is TRBV27; D ambiguous. Germline CDR1 MNHEY, CDR2 SMNVEV (reference sequence). The CDR3 has 13 amino acids. Trimming stripped 2 bases from V and 2 bases from J, with 7 bases between.

Here the CDR3 DNA reads TGTGCCAGCACCGGGAGGGGGGGCCTTGCGAACACCGGGGAGCTGTTTTTT. Translating gives CASTGRGGLANTGELFF. The chain has TRBV9 and TRBJ2-2, with TRBD2 identical over 8 bases. CDR1 and CDR2 from the germline V gene are SGDLS and YYNGEE. The J segment lost 0 bases and the V segment lost 6 bases, leaving 10 bases of the junction unmatched. This CDR3 spans 17 amino acids.

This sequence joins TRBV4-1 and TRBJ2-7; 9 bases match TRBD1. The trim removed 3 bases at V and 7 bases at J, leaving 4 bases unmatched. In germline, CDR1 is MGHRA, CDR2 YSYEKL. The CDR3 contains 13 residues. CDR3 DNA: TGCGCCAGCAGCCACCCACAGGGGGCTGAGCAGTACTTC. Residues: CASSHPQGAEQYF.

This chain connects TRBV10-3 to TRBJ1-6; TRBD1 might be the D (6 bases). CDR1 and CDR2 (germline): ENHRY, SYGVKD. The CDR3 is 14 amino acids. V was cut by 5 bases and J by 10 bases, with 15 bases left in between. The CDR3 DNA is TGTGCCATCAGTCAGGAGACAGGAGGCTCACCCCTCCACTTT. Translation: CAISQETGGSPLHF.